What follows are 28 T cell receptor beta chains derived from one specimen sequenced in a study of T cell changes during pregnancy in multiple sclerosis (dated by TCRdb to about 2019). Library creation used the immunoSEQ multiplex PCR assay. In TCRdb, the immuneACCESS table is reduced to in-frame sequences with V and J assigned. These tables do not hold every clone; where another copy was compared, an unresolved V gene accounts for under half, and the others remain unexplained. Across this sample there are over 60,000 clones, with more than 85% seen only once. Of the sample, about 0.31% is held by the ten largest clones. The sequencing used CD4+ T cells from peripheral blood mononuclear cells, collected in the third trimester of pregnancy. The receptors come from a female donor in good health, enrolled as a control in a pregnancy study.

The chain is built from TRBV11-3 and TRBJ2-2; 11 nucleotides match TRBD2. The CDR3 consists of 19 residues. Germline CDR1 reads SGHNT; CDR2 reads YENEEA. V gave up 0 bases and J gave up 2 bases; unmatched junction bases: 8. CDR3 sequence: CASSLDGTSGYLNTGELFF. The CDR3 DNA sequence: TGTGCCAGCAGCTTAGACGGGACTAGCGGATACCTTAACACCGGGGAGCTGTTTTTT.

The rearrangement joins TRBV30 to TRBJ2-1; the match to TRBD2 covers 8 bases. The J segment lost 5 bases and the V segment lost 0 bases, leaving 6 bases of the junction unmatched. The CDR3 is made up of 15 amino acids. Germline CDR1 and CDR2: GTSNPN and SVGIG (reference sequence). CDR3 loop: CAWSVSGRGDNEQFF. In DNA, the CDR3 is TGTGCCTGGAGTGTATCGGGGCGGGGGGACAATGAGCAGTTCTTC.

This chain links TRBV4-2 with TRBJ1-4; weak D call: TRBD1 (6 bases). This CDR3 is 14 amino acids long. Trimming took 4 bases from V and 6 from J, leaving 12 bases between them. Germline CDR1 LGHNA, CDR2 YNFKEQ. The CDR3 nucleotides read TGTGCCAGCAGCCGGAACAGGGAAGATGAAAAACTGTTTTTT. Translated, it gives CASSRNREDEKLFF.

This clone is a singleton in its sample. The CDR3 bases are TGTGCTACCAGGGGTGGTCTGAACACTGAAGCTTTCTTT. Encoded protein: CATRGGLNTEAFF. The chain is built from TRBV12-5 and TRBJ1-1, with a weak D call TRBD1 (6 bases). Trimming pared 10 bases from V and 0 bases from J, leaving 12 bases between. The CDR3 runs to 13 residues. Germline CDR1 LGHNT, CDR2 FRNRAP.

This sequence joins TRBV28 and TRBJ1-2, with D maybe TRBD1 (6 bases). The CDR3 loop spans 15 amino acids. Germline V gene lookup returns CDR1 MDHEN and CDR2 SYDVKM. Trimming shortened V by 5 bases and J by 0 bases, and 13 bases separated the two germline ends. CDR3 DNA sequence: TGTGCCAGCAGTCTCGGGACACCTGCTAACTATGGCTACACCTTC. This encodes CASSLGTPANYGYTF.

The rearrangement links TRBV5-1 to TRBJ1-4, with D tentatively TRBD1 (5 bases). This CDR3 is built from 14 residues. CDR1 and CDR2 (germline): SGHRS, YFSETQ. Trimming cost V 4 bases and J 8 bases, with 15 bases left between them. Here the CDR3 reads CASSLARGEEKLFF. CDR3 nucleotides: TGCGCCAGCAGCCTAGCTCGGGGGGAGGAAAAACTGTTTTTT.

The rearrangement links TRBV4-1 to TRBJ2-3; D gene ambiguous. This CDR3 is built from 15 residues. Germline-derived CDR1 and CDR2 are MGHRA and YSYEKL. Trimming cost V 0 bases and J 2 bases, with 9 bases left between them. CDR3 nucleotides: TGCGCCAGCAGCCAAGATCCGCGTGCCACAGATACGCAGTATTTT. Translating gives CASSQDPRATDTQYF.

The DNA for the CDR3 is TGTGCCAGCAGCTGGACAGGCATTAACTATGGCTACACCTTC. Amino acid sequence: CASSWTGINYGYTF. The J gene is TRBJ1-2, the V gene TRBV7-9; TRBD1 agrees at 7 bases. Germline lookup yields CDR1 SEHNR and CDR2 FQNEAQ (reference sequence). There are 14 residues in the CDR3. Trimming removed 4 bases from V and 1 base from J; junction bases left unmatched: 3.

V usage is TRBV2 and J usage is TRBJ2-4; no clear D gene. Germline CDR1 is SNHLY and CDR2 is FYNNEI. The CDR3 has 13 amino acids. V lost 3 bases and J 8 bases, leaving 11 bases between the germline ends. The CDR3 loop is CASSERLADIQYF. In nucleotides, the CDR3 is TGTGCCAGCAGTGAGAGACTCGCTGACATTCAGTACTTC.

This chain links TRBV19 with TRBJ1-1; D call uncertain. CDR1 is LNHDA and CDR2 is SQIVND in the germline V gene (reference sequence). The CDR3 length is 12 residues. Trimming removed 1 base from V and 10 bases from J, with 10 bases in between. The CDR3 DNA reads as TGTGCCAGTAGTATAGCAGGTGAAGGAGCTTTCTTT. It specifies CASSIAGEGAFF.

CDR3 sequence: CASSSPPGRDIQYF. The DNA for the CDR3 is TGTGCCAGCAGCTCACCCCCGGGGAGAGACATTCAGTACTTC. V is TRBV7-2 and J is TRBJ2-4, with D maybe TRBD2 (5 bases). The CDR3 has 14 residues. In germline, CDR1 is SGHTA, CDR2 FQGNSA. V was cut by 4 bases and J by 8 bases, with 15 bases left in between.

The chain has TRBV2 and TRBJ1-2; 7 bases agree with TRBD1. Germline V gene sequence: CDR1 SNHLY, CDR2 FYNNEI. The CDR3 covers 15 residues. V was pared by 7 bases and J by 5 bases, with 13 bases of the junction left unmatched. CDR3 residues: CASIDRAKGLYGYTF. CDR3 nucleotide sequence: TGTGCCAGCATAGACAGGGCAAAGGGGTTATATGGCTACACCTTC. Full variable domain (rest looked up from reference TRBV2 and TRBJ1-2): EPEVTQTPSHQVTQMGQEVILRCVPISNHLYFYWYRQILGQKVEFLVSFYNNEISEKSEIFDDQFSVERPDGSNFTLKIRSTKLEDSAMYFCASIDRAKGLYGYTFGSGTRLTVV.

This rearrangement joins TRBV7-9 to TRBJ1-5; D is unclear. Between the trimmed V and J ends, which lost 2 bases and 6 bases, there was a span of 17 bases. There are 16 residues in the CDR3. From germline, CDR1 is SEHNR and CDR2 FQNEAQ (reference sequence). CDR3 in amino acids: CASSLNTAGVVQPQHF. CDR3 DNA: TGTGCCAGCAGCTTAAATACGGCAGGTGTGGTTCAGCCCCAGCATTTT.

This chain connects TRBV6-5 to TRBJ1-6; TRBD1 might be the D (6 bases). Germline V lookup: CDR1 MNHEY, CDR2 SVGAGI. The CDR3 loop spans 14 amino acids. Trimming left V 2 bases short and J 5 bases short, with 7 bases between. CDR3 loop: CASSYEGDNSPLHF. The CDR3 DNA follows: TGTGCCAGCAGTTACGAGGGGGATAATTCACCCCTCCACTTT.

This chain's CDR3 is CASSSGQTSTDTQYF. The CDR3 region has the DNA TGTGCCAGCAGCTCTGGACAGACTAGCACAGATACGCAGTATTTT. V gene TRBV7-2 combines with J gene TRBJ2-3; possibly TRBD1 for D (6 bases). The V end was cut by 4 bases, the J end by 0 bases, with 11 bases between. The CDR3 loop spans 15 amino acids. Germline CDR1 SGHTA, CDR2 FQGNSA.

The J gene is TRBJ2-3, the V gene TRBV7-9; 7 positions match TRBD1. There are 15 residues in the CDR3. J gave up 1 base and V 3 bases, and 4 bases lay outside the gene matches. Germline CDR1 SEHNR, CDR2 FQNEAQ (reference sequence). The CDR3 DNA reads as TGTGCCAGCAGCTTTATGACAGGGCGCACAGATACGCAGTATTTT. This codes for CASSFMTGRTDTQYF. The full variable domain, its missing parts supplied by reference TRBV7-9 and TRBJ2-3, is DTGVSQNPRHKITKRGQNVTFRCDPISEHNRLYWYRQTLGQGPEFLTYFQNEAQLEKSRLLSDRFSAERPKGSFSTLEIQRTEQGDSAMYLCASSFMTGRTDTQYFGPGTRLTVL.

This chain joins TRBV11-2 and TRBJ1-6; perhaps TRBD1 as D (6 bases). The CDR3 is 15 amino acids. V lost 5 bases to trimming and J lost 14 bases, with 22 bases between them. CDR1 is SGHAT and CDR2 is FQNNGV in the germline V gene. The CDR3 region has the DNA TGTGCCAGCAGCCTACAGGGTGCCCAGGGTTCGGCCCTCCACTTT. It codes for CASSLQGAQGSALHF. Full variable domain (outside the CDR3, taken from reference TRBV11-2 and TRBJ1-6): EAGVAQSPRYKIIEKRQSVAFWCNPISGHATLYWYQQILGQGPKLLIQFQNNGVVDDSQLPKDRFSAERLKGVDSTLKIQPAKLEDSAVYLCASSLQGAQGSALHFGNGTRLTVT.

The chain employs TRBV5-1 and TRBJ1-6, with a weak D call TRBD1 (6 bases). Germline V gene data show CDR1 as SGHRS and CDR2 as YFSETQ. Trimming pared 1 base from V and 8 bases from J, leaving 13 bases between. The CDR3 sequence is 15 residues long. CDR3 in amino acids: CASSLPLQGDSPLHF. The CDR3 DNA follows: TGCGCCAGCAGCTTGCCTTTACAGGGAGATTCACCCCTCCACTTT.

The chain combines TRBV9 with TRBJ2-1; no clear D gene. The ends were cut back, 0 bases at V and 2 bases at J, with 12 bases in the middle. Looked up from germline, CDR1 is SGDLS and CDR2 is YYNGEE. The CDR3 length is 16 residues. CDR3 nucleotides: TGTGCCAGCAGCGTAGGGTTCTCGAGCGCCTACAATGAGCAGTTCTTC. The encoded protein is CASSVGFSSAYNEQFF.

The J gene is TRBJ2-4, the V gene TRBV4-1; TRBD2 matches 11 bases. The germline gives CDR1 MGHRA, CDR2 YSYEKL. CDR3 size: 15 residues. V gave up 4 bases and J gave up 6 bases; unmatched junction bases: 5. CDR3 coding DNA: TGCGCCAGCAGCCGTACTAGCGGGGGTTTAAACATTCAGTACTTC. Translation: CASSRTSGGLNIQYF.

The rearrangement uses TRBV2 and TRBJ2-3; D may be TRBD2 (5 bases). Germline V lookup: CDR1 SNHLY, CDR2 FYNNEI. This CDR3 has 15 amino acids. Between the trimmed V and J ends, which lost 7 bases and 2 bases, there was a span of 16 bases. Here the CDR3 reads CASKKAPGNTDTQYF. Written as DNA, the CDR3 is TGTGCCAGCAAAAAGGCCCCGGGGAACACAGATACGCAGTATTTT.

The chain links TRBV7-9 to TRBJ1-2; perhaps TRBD1 as D (6 bases). Trimming took off 0 bases at V and 2 bases at J, with 13 bases between the two ends. Germline V gives CDR1 SEHNR, CDR2 FQNEAQ (reference sequence). This CDR3 is built from 16 residues. CDR3 in DNA: TGTGCCAGCAGCTTAGCTTCAGGGGCCCAGAACTATGGCTACACCTTC. Amino acid sequence: CASSLASGAQNYGYTF.

V usage is TRBV19 and J usage is TRBJ1-1, with no clear D. The CDR3 runs to 13 residues. CDR1 is LNHDA and CDR2 is SQIVND in the germline V gene (reference sequence). V lost 1 base to trimming and J lost 2 bases, with 5 bases between them. In nucleotides, the CDR3 is TGTGCCAGTAGTATAGGTAAAAACACTGAAGCTTTCTTT. This encodes CASSIGKNTEAFF.

With regard to this clone: The same CDR3 arises from other DNA sequences in this sample as well. This chain uses TRBV29-1 with TRBJ1-2; a possible D gene is TRBD1 (5 bases). Germline values: CDR1 SQVTM, CDR2 ANQGSEA. The CDR3 is made up of 11 amino acids. Trimming shortened V by 2 bases and J by 5 bases, and 6 bases separated the two germline ends. The chain's CDR3 is CSVERGYGYTF. The CDR3, as DNA: TGCAGCGTTGAACGGGGGTATGGCTACACCTTC.

The J gene is TRBJ1-2, the V gene TRBV7-9; 10 bases are shared with TRBD1. The CDR3 totals 15 residues. Germline V gene lookup returns CDR1 SEHNR and CDR2 FQNEAQ (reference sequence). Trimming took 5 bases from V and 3 from J; bases not matched to a gene: 6. CDR3 sequence reads: CASSPGTGDDYGYTF. CDR3 in DNA: TGTGCCAGCAGCCCAGGGACAGGGGATGACTATGGCTACACCTTC.

The chain combines TRBV9 with TRBJ2-4; tentatively, D is TRBD2 (6 bases). The CDR3 is 20 residues long. Trimming took 3 bases from V and 0 from J, leaving 25 bases between them. Germline loops: CDR1 SGDLS, CDR2 YYNGEE. CDR3 region: CASSASGVSGLLLAKNIQYF. The DNA for the CDR3 is TGTGCCAGCAGCGCGAGTGGGGTTAGCGGTCTCCTTTTAGCCAAAAACATTCAGTACTTC.

J is TRBJ2-1 and V is TRBV7-9; 7 bases are shared with TRBD1. V shed 1 base, J shed 5 bases, and the junction held 11 bases outside the gene matches. CDR1 is SEHNR, CDR2 FQNEAQ, per germline (reference sequence). The CDR3 extends over 17 amino acids. In nucleotides, the CDR3 is TGTGCCAGCAGCTTAGGGGTTACTAGGGGGCCCGACAATGAGCAGTTCTTC. Protein: CASSLGVTRGPDNEQFF.

There are a few counts of this clone. This rearrangement joins TRBV18 to TRBJ1-1; D not certain. Trimming left V 2 bases short and J 10 bases short, with 8 bases between. The CDR3 covers 11 residues. Germline CDR1 KGHSH, CDR2 LQKENI. The CDR3 DNA is TGTGCCAGCTCACCATCGGAGGGAGCTTTCTTT. It is translated as CASSPSEGAFF.